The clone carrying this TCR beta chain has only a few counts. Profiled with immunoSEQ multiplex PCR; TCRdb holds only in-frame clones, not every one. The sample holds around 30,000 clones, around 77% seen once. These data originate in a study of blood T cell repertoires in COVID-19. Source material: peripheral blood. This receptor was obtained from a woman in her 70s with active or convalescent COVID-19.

CDR3 in amino acids: CASSSTRDYEQYF. The CDR3 DNA reads TGTGCCAGCAGTTCGACCCGGGACTACGAGCAGTACTTC. This sequence joins TRBV6-6 and TRBJ2-7; possible D gene TRBD2, 5 bases. Germline CDR1 and CDR2: MNHNY and SVGAGI (reference sequence). The V gene lost 4 bases and the J gene lost 3 bases, with 10 bases spanning the gap. This CDR3 has 13 residues.